This T cell receptor beta chain was observed in a study of cytomegalovirus exposure and HLA in healthy donors. PCR was performed using 60 Vbeta and 13 Jbeta primers. Method: immunoSEQ multiplex PCR; TCRdb's copy keeps in-frame clones and lacks some. This sample has 100,000 to 150,000 clones, with roughly 70% found just once. Regarding the study as a whole: The authors later linked a missense DCLRE1C variant to TCR beta V- and J-gene trimming. Indistinguishability led to the exclusion of some V segments, TRBV6-2 and TRBV6-3 included.

In this sample, this clone turned up once. Its matching antigen is unknown. In this CDR3 the conserved last residue, phenylalanine or tryptophan, is missing, so a read error is likely. CDR3 size: 13 residues. Trimming shortened V by 0 bases and J by 1 base, and 7 bases separated the two germline ends. Germline V lookup: CDR1 GTSNPN, CDR2 SVGIG (reference sequence). The chain combines TRBV30 with TRBJ2-7; the D is unclear. The sequenced sample consisted of PBMCs. The TCR comes from a woman aged 35 to 49 in good health and CMV-seropositive. Here the CDR3 DNA reads TGTGCCTGGAGTGTCACACAGTCCTACGAGCAGTACCTC. Amino acids: CAWSVTQSYEQYL.